Reported below is one T cell receptor (beta chain). Its antigen is currently unknown. The sample originates from a study of cytomegalovirus exposure and HLA in healthy donors. PCR amplification relied on 60 Vbeta primers (plus 13 Jbeta primers). Profiled with immunoSEQ multiplex PCR; TCRdb holds only in-frame clones, not every one. The table has about 160,000 clones, under 80% seen once; the top ten hold approximately 1.5%. Study-wide findings and caveats: Associated with HLA alleles at 0.05 false discovery rate in a later analysis were some 18,000 TCR beta sequences.

The clonotype was recovered from a woman in her 30s in good health and CMV-seronegative. Specimen: PBMCs.

The CDR3 is CASSLLEGKNIQYF. Here the CDR3 DNA reads TGCGCCAGCAGCTTGTTGGAGGGGAAAAACATTCAGTACTTC. This rearrangement joins TRBV5-1 to TRBJ2-4; tentative D call: TRBD2 (6 bases). The CDR3 has 14 amino acids. Germline-derived CDR1 and CDR2 are SGHRS and YFSETQ. Trimming pared 1 base from V and 4 bases from J, leaving 9 bases between.